This T cell receptor beta chain derives from a study of cytomegalovirus exposure and HLA in healthy donors. General study findings and limits: A subsequent analysis found that TCR clusters from the first cohort also tended to co-occur in the 130 or so validation repertoires, with approximately 94% of cluster scores above 0. Among TCR sequences, most were rare, though some public TCRs appeared in many donors. Altogether, 150 to 200 TCR beta chains were recorded as cytomegalovirus-associated.

Clones were read by immunoSEQ multiplex PCR, and TCRdb kept only the in-frame ones, dropping some. The repertoire has 150,000 to 200,000 clones, roughly 84% of them found once; the top ten carry over 5.5%. Separation from the approximately 690-subject first cohort characterized the roughly 120-subject validation cohort, to which the donors belonged. With respect to this clone: Its specificity is not known.

The CDR3 consists of 16 residues. V shed 5 bases and J 3 bases; nucleotides not matched to a gene: 10. The germline V gene encodes CDR1 SGHAT and CDR2 FQNNGV. This TCR derives from a man between 18 and 29 years old in good health and CMV-seropositive. The sample was PBMCs. The chain has TRBV11-2 and TRBJ2-7; TRBD2 matches 10 bases. The CDR3 DNA reads as TGTGCCAGCAGCGGGCTGACTAGCGGGTCTATCTACGAGCAGTACTTC. Its protein is CASSGLTSGSIYEQYF.